The 26 T cell receptor beta chains below all came from one sample that was sequenced in a study of T-cell reconstitution after alpha-beta-depleted transplantation in children. Preparation of the TCRbeta library involved a method that used unique molecular identifiers. TCRdb reprocessed the PCR reads with MiXCR, giving one entry per CDR3 protein. The sample yields 350,000 to 400,000 distinct CDR3 sequences, roughly 20% seen once. The sequences come from PBMCs from the stem cell graft donor, collected from the stem cell graft. The source is a human donor who donated a stem cell graft to a child with acute myeloid leukemia.

This clonotype was observed a few times. CDR3 sequence reads: CASSESGTENIQYF. Here the CDR3 DNA reads TGTGCCAGCAGTGAATCAGGGACAGAAAACATTCAGTACTTC. This chain joins TRBV25-1 and TRBJ2-4; 7 bases match TRBD1. The CDR3 length is 14 residues. Per the germline V gene, CDR1 is MGHDK and CDR2 is SYGVNS. With 1 base clipped from V and 5 bases from J, the junction kept 2 bases outside the gene matches.

V is TRBV24-1 and J is TRBJ1-1, with no clear D. The CDR3 totals 20 residues. Trimming pared 1 base from V and 4 bases from J, leaving 27 bases between. Germline V gene sequence: CDR1 KGHDR, CDR2 SFDVKD. CDR3: CATSDLGKRTRRLSSTEAFF. In DNA form, the CDR3 reads TGTGCCACCAGTGATTTAGGAAAGCGGACGCGCCGGCTCAGCAGCACTGAAGCTTTCTTT.

This chain uses TRBV4-2 with TRBJ2-7, with 10 bases matching TRBD2. The germline V gene encodes CDR1 LGHNA and CDR2 YNFKEQ. J lost 3 bases, V lost 3 bases, and 8 bases had no gene match. This CDR3 is built from 16 residues. CDR3: CASSHQKGLALYEQYF. The CDR3 region has the DNA TGTGCCAGCAGCCATCAGAAGGGACTAGCGCTCTACGAGCAGTACTTC.

The V gene is TRBV4-3, the J gene TRBJ2-3, with D possibly matching TRBD2 (6 bases). The CDR3 extends over 16 amino acids. CDR1 and CDR2 (germline): LGHNA, YSLEER. V was pared by 0 bases and J by 0 bases, with 10 bases between. The CDR3 reads CASSQDPGASTDTQYF. The CDR3, as DNA: TGCGCCAGCAGCCAAGATCCGGGAGCTAGCACAGATACGCAGTATTTT.

The genes are TRBV7-3 and TRBJ2-1, with TRBD1 as a possible D gene (5 bases). The CDR3 is made up of 13 amino acids. Germline-derived CDR1 and CDR2 are SGHTA and FQGTGA. Trimming took off 2 bases at V and 8 bases at J, with 10 bases between the two ends. The CDR3 loop is CASSLSGFDEQFF. The CDR3 DNA reads as TGTGCCAGCAGCTTATCAGGGTTCGATGAGCAGTTCTTC.

J is TRBJ2-1 and V is TRBV5-1; perhaps TRBD1 as D (6 bases). Germline assignment: CDR1 SGHRS and CDR2 YFSETQ. Trimming took 7 bases from V and 0 from J, leaving 11 bases between them. This CDR3 has 14 residues. The CDR3 coding sequence is TGCGCCAGCGGACAGTCTAGCTCCTACAATGAGCAGTTCTTC. Its protein product is CASGQSSSYNEQFF.

V gene TRBV5-5 combines with J gene TRBJ1-3, with D unclear. Germline values: CDR1 SGHKS, CDR2 YYEKEE (reference sequence). The CDR3 runs to 15 residues. V dropped 1 base and J dropped 0 bases, with 8 bases sitting between them. The CDR3 DNA follows: TGTGCCAGCAGCTTGTGGCGGAGCTCTGGAAACACCATATATTTT. It codes for CASSLWRSSGNTIYF.

This clonotype was detected only a few times. This chain connects TRBV5-1 to TRBJ2-3, with 7 bases lining up with TRBD2. With 0 bases clipped from V and 1 base from J, the junction kept 2 bases outside the gene matches. This CDR3 spans 15 amino acids. Germline values: CDR1 SGHRS, CDR2 YFSETQ. This CDR3 is CASSLDAGGTDTQYF. The CDR3 DNA sequence: TGCGCCAGCAGCTTGGACGCGGGAGGCACAGATACGCAGTATTTT.

The V and J genes are TRBV4-3 and TRBJ2-1, with a weak D call TRBD2 (5 bases). Per the germline V gene, CDR1 is LGHNA and CDR2 is YSLEER. The germline V and J ends were trimmed by 0 bases and 6 bases, with 9 bases remaining between them. This CDR3 spans 14 amino acids. DNA of the CDR3: TGCGCCAGCAGCCAAGATTCTAGCCGCAATGAGCAGTTCTTC. Translating it yields CASSQDSSRNEQFF.

The rearrangement uses TRBV12-3 or TRBV12-4 and TRBJ1-5; D remains ambiguous. There are 14 residues in the CDR3. Trimming took 5 bases from V and 9 from J, leaving 17 bases between them. CDR3 sequence (DNA): TGTGCCAGCAGTCCCCAGCAAGCCTATCGGCCCCAGCATTTT. Translated: CASSPQQAYRPQHF.

In this sample, this clonotype turned up a few times. This sequence joins TRBV6-5 and TRBJ1-4; 9 bases fit TRBD1. This CDR3 comprises 16 residues. Trimming took 0 bases from V and 13 from J; bases not matched to a gene: 12. Germline lookup yields CDR1 MNHEY and CDR2 SVGAGI. This CDR3 is CASSYSTGTGNGRLFF. The CDR3 bases are TGTGCCAGCAGTTACTCGACCGGGACAGGGAACGGGAGACTGTTTTTT.

This clonotype has just a few counts. CDR3 coding DNA: TGTGCCAGCAGCTTAGTTCCTAGCACAGATACGCAGTATTTT. Its translation is CASSLVPSTDTQYF. The chain links TRBV7-2 to TRBJ2-3; D remains unclear. CDR1 and CDR2 from the germline V gene are SGHTA and FQGNSA. Between the trimmed V and J ends, which lost 1 base and 0 bases, there was a span of 5 bases. The CDR3 is 14 amino acids.

This clonotype has at least ten counts. The chain uses TRBV20-1 and TRBJ2-1, with a weak D call TRBD2 (6 bases). The CDR3 is made up of 15 amino acids. Germline assignment: CDR1 DFQATT and CDR2 SNEGSKA (reference sequence). Trimming pared 0 bases from V and 3 bases from J, leaving 12 bases between. CDR3 sequence (DNA): TGCAGTGCTAGAGATCGGGAGCACCTCTACAATGAGCAGTTCTTC. It specifies CSARDREHLYNEQFF.

Only a few counts were recorded for this clonotype. One end of the junction fails to match germline, which may point to a read error. The chain couples TRBV7-7 to TRBJ2-5; the D is unclear. The CDR3 extends over 13 amino acids. Germline loops: CDR1 SSHAT, CDR2 FNYEAQ (reference sequence). The CDR3 is CASSLELSETQYF. CDR3 nucleotides: TGTGCTAGCAGCTTAGAACTTAGCGAGACCCAGTACTTC. The full variable domain, rest sourced from reference TRBV7-7 and TRBJ2-5, is GAGVSQSPRYKVTKRGQDVTLRCDPISSHATLYWYQQALGQGPEFLTYFNYEAQPDKSGLPSDRFSAERPEGSISTLTIQRTEQRDSAMYRCASSLELSETQYFGPGTRLLVL.

V gene TRBV20-1 combines with J gene TRBJ2-7; TRBD2 might be the D (6 bases). The CDR3 is made up of 13 amino acids. Looked up from germline, CDR1 is DFQATT and CDR2 is SNEGSKA (reference sequence). Trimming left V 6 bases short and J 5 bases short, with 17 bases between. CDR3 loop: CSARSGDQHEQYF. CDR3 nucleotides: TGCAGTGCGCGGTCGGGAGATCAGCACGAGCAGTACTTC.

The chain carries TRBV29-1 and TRBJ1-5; 7 bases fit TRBD1. The CDR3 is 14 amino acids. With V trimmed by 6 bases and J by 5 bases, 10 bases remained unmatched. Germline loops: CDR1 SQVTM, CDR2 ANQGSEA. DNA of the CDR3: TGCAGCGTCGCTGCTTTGGGGACAGATCAGCCCCAGCATTTT. Protein sequence: CSVAALGTDQPQHF.

This clonotype was detected a few times. The rearrangement joins TRBV12-3 or TRBV12-4 to TRBJ2-1; D unresolved. V was cut by 4 bases and J by 5 bases, with 9 bases left in between. The CDR3 sequence is 13 residues long. The CDR3 DNA reads as TGTGCCAGCAGTTCCTTAGGGAACAATGAGCAGTTCTTC. This encodes CASSSLGNNEQFF.

The rearrangement links TRBV25-1 to TRBJ1-1; D gene unclear. The CDR3 is 14 residues long. CDR1 and CDR2 (germline): MGHDK, SYGVNS. Trimming cost V 0 bases and J 8 bases, with 13 bases left between them. The CDR3 bases are TGTGCCAGCAGTGAATATAACGGGTTAGGGGAAGCTTTCTTT. This gives the protein CASSEYNGLGEAFF. The full variable domain, in which reference TRBV25-1 and TRBJ1-1 provide the parts outside the CDR3, is EADIYQTPRYLVIGTGKKITLECSQTMGHDKMYWYQQDPGMELHLIHYSYGVNSTEKGDLSSESTVSRIRTEHFPLTLESARPSHTSQYLCASSEYNGLGEAFFGQGTRLTVV.

This clonotype rates as medium-sized. The V gene is TRBV12-3 or TRBV12-4, the J gene TRBJ2-7; unclear D gene. V gave up 8 bases and J gave up 3 bases, with 8 bases separating them. This CDR3 spans 11 amino acids. CDR3 coding DNA: TGTGCCAGCTCCAAGGGCTACGAGCAGTACTTC. It yields the protein CASSKGYEQYF.

The table lists this clonotype with many counts. The CDR3 region has the DNA TGCGCCAGCAGCTTGGATTTCCAGGGGGACACCGGGGAGCTGTTTTTT. It translates to CASSLDFQGDTGELFF. This chain links TRBV5-1 with TRBJ2-2; 7 positions agree with TRBD1. V lost 0 bases to trimming and J lost 3 bases; unmatched junction nucleotides: 5. From germline, CDR1 is SGHRS and CDR2 YFSETQ. CDR3 length: 16 residues. The full variable domain, rest sourced from reference TRBV5-1 and TRBJ2-2, is KAGVTQTPRYLIKTRGQQVTLSCSPISGHRSVSWYQQTPGQGLQFLFEYFSETQRNKGNFPGRFSGRQFSNSRSEMNVSTLELGDSALYLCASSLDFQGDTGELFFGEGSRLTVL.

This clonotype was seen a handful of times. The gene calls are TRBV7-8 and TRBJ2-7, with 9 bases fitting TRBD1. The CDR3 sequence is 15 residues long. Trimming removed 3 bases from V and 3 bases from J; junction bases left unmatched: 6. The V gene's germline CDR1 is SGHVS and CDR2 FQNEAQ. The CDR3 nucleotides are TGTGCCAGCAGCTTTTCAGGGACAGGGTTCTACGAGCAGTACTTC. As protein: CASSFSGTGFYEQYF.

V gene TRBV12-5 combines with J gene TRBJ2-7; TRBD1 matches 9 bases. The CDR3 loop spans 15 amino acids. J lost 4 bases, V lost 7 bases, and 11 bases had no gene match. Germline V gene lookup returns CDR1 LGHNT and CDR2 FRNRAP. This chain's CDR3 is CASASRTGEIYEQYF. CDR3 nucleotides: TGTGCTAGTGCCTCCCGGACAGGGGAAATTTACGAGCAGTACTTC.

The J gene is TRBJ2-7, the V gene TRBV5-1; D is unclear. There are 13 residues in the CDR3. CDR1 is SGHRS, CDR2 YFSETQ, per germline. V shed 4 bases and J shed 6 bases, with 14 bases lying between them. CDR3 in DNA: TGCGCCAGCAGCACGGACGACCGGTCCGAGCAGTACTTC. It encodes CASSTDDRSEQYF.

This clonotype was picked up a small number of times. Germline and junction disagree at one end, which may indicate a read error. The V call is TRBV7-2, the J call TRBJ2-3; 9 nucleotides match TRBD2. The CDR3 runs to 15 residues. Per germline, CDR1 SGHTA and CDR2 FQGNSA. CDR3 nucleotides: TGTGCCAGCAGCATAGCGGGAGCGCGCACAGATACGCAGTATTTT. Translating gives CASSIAGARTDTQYF.

This clonotype was observed many times. This rearrangement joins TRBV9 to TRBJ2-2, with 8 bases matching TRBD1. Germline V lookup: CDR1 SGDLS, CDR2 YYNGEE. V lost 2 bases, J lost 5 bases, and 5 bases stayed unmatched. The CDR3 has 15 amino acids. CDR3 nucleotide sequence: TGTGCCAGCAGCGTCGGACAGGGTTTTACCGGGGAGCTGTTTTTT. Its protein product is CASSVGQGFTGELFF. The entire variable domain, with the rest obtained from reference TRBV9 and TRBJ2-2, is as follows: DSGVTQTPKHLITATGQRVTLRCSPRSGDLSVYWYQQSLDQGLQFLIQYYNGEERAKGNILERFSAQQFPDLHSELNLSSLELGDSALYFCASSVGQGFTGELFFGEGSRLTVL.

The chain has TRBV12-3 or TRBV12-4 and TRBJ1-1; D unresolved. The CDR3 runs to 12 residues. Trimming took 5 bases from V and 6 from J, leaving 10 bases between them. Here the CDR3 DNA reads TGTGCCAGCAGTGTGTTGGGATCTGAAGCTTTCTTT. Its translation: CASSVLGSEAFF.